Each of the 20 T cell receptor beta chains below was sequenced from the same sample in a study of PD-L1 blockade in urothelial cancer. Indicated time point: pretreatment peripheral blood. Generated by immunoSEQ multiplex PCR, the TCRdb table keeps only in-frame clones and is missing some. Found here are fewer than 45,000 clones, roughly 82% of them singletons; the top ten hold roughly 6.4%. Sequencing used PBMCs, obtained around atezolizumab (anti-PD-L1) treatment. These receptors came from a man aged 60 to 75 with urothelial cancer.

This chain uses TRBV2 with TRBJ2-5; TRBD1 agrees at 7 bases. This CDR3 comprises 14 residues. Germline-derived CDR1 and CDR2 are SNHLY and FYNNEI. Germline trimming cut 8 bases from V and 4 bases from J; bases unmatched to any gene: 10. As DNA, the CDR3 is TGTGCCAGCGGGGAGAGGGGGCTGAGAGAGACCCAGTACTTC. This gives the protein CASGERGLRETQYF.

This rearrangement joins TRBV11-2 to TRBJ1-5; D may be TRBD1 (6 bases). Per the germline V gene, CDR1 is SGHAT and CDR2 is FQNNGV. The CDR3 runs 15 residues. V gave up 0 bases and J gave up 4 bases, with 10 bases separating them. For the CDR3, the DNA is TGTGCCAGCAGCTTAGAGGCAGGGGCGAATCAGCCCCAGCATTTT. Residues: CASSLEAGANQPQHF.

The chain couples TRBV5-1 to TRBJ1-2; D is perhaps TRBD1 (6 bases). Per germline, CDR1 SGHRS and CDR2 YFSETQ. CDR3 length equals 14 residues. V lost 3 bases and J lost 5, with 14 bases in between. Here the CDR3 reads CASSSSTQGYGYTF. The CDR3, as DNA: TGCGCCAGCAGCTCCTCGACCCAGGGGTATGGCTACACCTTC.

The V call is TRBV28, the J call TRBJ1-2; 7 nucleotides match TRBD1. The germline CDR1 and CDR2 sequences are MDHEN and SYDVKM. V dropped 4 bases and J dropped 8; count of bases not matched to a gene: 7. The CDR3 loop spans 13 amino acids. The DNA for the CDR3 is TGTGCCAGCAGTTCCCCAGACAGGGCCGGCTACACCTTC. The encoded protein is CASSSPDRAGYTF.

A remark on this clone: Compared with germline, one end of the junction differs, possibly owing to a read error. The rearrangement uses TRBV7-9 and TRBJ1-2; no firm D call. There are 15 residues in the CDR3. Germline V gene data show CDR1 as SEHNR and CDR2 as FQNEAQ (reference sequence). CDR3 region: CVEDEEGTSRYGYTF. CDR3 sequence (DNA): TGCGTCGAGGATGAGGAGGGTACGTCGCGCTATGGCTACACCTTC.

This sequence joins TRBV5-1 and TRBJ2-7, with 7 bases that match TRBD1. Trimming took 3 bases from V and 2 from J; bases not matched to a gene: 5. CDR3 length: 14 residues. CDR1 is SGHRS, CDR2 YFSETQ, per germline. Here the CDR3 reads CASSWGQTTYEQYF. In nucleotides, the CDR3 is TGCGCCAGCAGCTGGGGACAGACTACCTACGAGCAGTACTTC.

This chain uses TRBV5-8 with TRBJ1-1, with D maybe TRBD1 (6 bases). The CDR3 loop spans 14 amino acids. Per the germline V gene, CDR1 is SGHTS and CDR2 is YDEGEE. V was cut by 2 bases and J by 5 bases, with 13 bases left in between. In DNA form, the CDR3 reads TGTGCCAGCAGCTTACAGGGAAGAAGAACTGAAGCTTTCTTT. It specifies CASSLQGRRTEAFF.

This clone appeared once. The chain joins TRBV19 to TRBJ2-1, with 12 bases fitting TRBD2. CDR3 length equals 16 residues. V lost 3 bases to trimming and J lost 7 bases; unmatched junction nucleotides: 7. The germline V gene has CDR1 LNHDA and CDR2 SQIVND (reference sequence). The CDR3 DNA is TGTGCCAGTAGTATCCTAGCGGGGGGGCATTTTAATGAGCAGTTCTTC. It is translated as CASSILAGGHFNEQFF.

The rearrangement uses TRBV6-1 and TRBJ2-7, with D uncertain. The CDR3 loop spans 13 amino acids. Germline CDR1 is MNHNS and CDR2 is SASEGT. V lost 6 bases, J lost 2 bases, and 11 bases lay in between. Here the CDR3 DNA reads TGTGCCAGCAGCGCCGACACGGCCTACGAGCAGTACTTC. Translation: CASSADTAYEQYF.

Worth noting for this clone: In the same sample, other DNA sequences code for this CDR3. The chain carries TRBV6-1 and TRBJ2-3; D uncertain. CDR3 size: 12 residues. Germline V lookup: CDR1 MNHNS, CDR2 SASEGT. V was trimmed by 3 bases and J by 6 bases, leaving 7 bases between them. This CDR3 is CASSELRDTQYF. The CDR3 nucleotides read TGTGCCAGCAGTGAGCTCAGGGATACGCAGTATTTT.

The chain carries TRBV9 and TRBJ2-1; 13 bases align to TRBD2. The CDR3 consists of 16 residues. Germline lookup yields CDR1 SGDLS and CDR2 YYNGEE. Germline trimming cut 4 bases from V and 2 bases from J; bases unmatched to any gene: 3. The CDR3 nucleotides read TGTGCCAGCAGCCCGGGACTAGCGGGGACCTACAATGAGCAGTTCTTC. This translates into CASSPGLAGTYNEQFF.

The V and J genes are TRBV27 and TRBJ2-5, with TRBD1 matching 12 bases. The V gene end was trimmed by 2 bases and the J gene end by 7 bases; junction bases not matched to a gene: 5. The CDR3 sequence is 15 residues long. The germline gives CDR1 MNHEY, CDR2 SMNVEV (reference sequence). The CDR3 loop reads CASSLGTGGYGTQYF. The DNA for the CDR3 is TGTGCCAGCAGTTTAGGGACAGGGGGCTACGGGACCCAGTACTTC.

The chain has TRBV27 and TRBJ2-1; no clear D. The CDR3 is made up of 14 amino acids. Germline V gives CDR1 MNHEY, CDR2 SMNVEV (reference sequence). The V gene lost 2 bases and the J gene lost 5 bases, with 10 bases spanning the gap. The DNA for the CDR3 is TGTGCCAGCAGTTTACAGGCTCGGCACAATGAGCAGTTCTTC. The encoded protein is CASSLQARHNEQFF.

This clone has only a few counts. The chain combines TRBV2 with TRBJ1-3; D unclear. This CDR3 has 14 residues. Trimming removed 6 bases from V and 0 bases from J, with 9 bases in between. Germline CDR1 is SNHLY and CDR2 is FYNNEI. CDR3 nucleotides: TGTGCCAGCAGCGAGGATTTCTCTGGAAACACCATATATTTT. Translating gives CASSEDFSGNTIYF.

This chain uses TRBV6-1 with TRBJ2-1; TRBD2 matches 8 bases. CDR1 MNHNS and CDR2 SASEGT come from the germline V gene. The CDR3 has 17 residues. The junction had 13 bases not matched to a gene; V was cut back by 2 bases and J by 7 bases. Here the CDR3 DNA reads TGTGCCAGCAGTGAACCCCAGCGGGGGATCTTTAGGAATGAGCAGTTCTTC. This translates into CASSEPQRGIFRNEQFF.

This chain joins TRBV2 and TRBJ2-1, with D perhaps TRBD1 (6 bases). The germline V and J ends were trimmed by 3 bases and 6 bases, with 12 bases remaining between them. Germline V gene lookup returns CDR1 SNHLY and CDR2 FYNNEI. The CDR3 length is 14 residues. The CDR3 loop reads CASSDPRGPNEQFF. The CDR3 DNA reads TGTGCCAGCAGTGATCCCAGGGGCCCCAATGAGCAGTTCTTC.

This rearrangement joins TRBV19 to TRBJ1-2; 8 bases are a match to TRBD1. The CDR3 is 15 residues long. J gave up 0 bases and V 7 bases, and 7 bases lay outside the gene matches. Germline V CDR1 and CDR2: LNHDA, SQIVND (reference sequence). The CDR3 DNA reads as TGTGCCAGTACTTCCGGGACAGGCTCTAACTATGGCTACACCTTC. It translates to CASTSGTGSNYGYTF.

The chain has TRBV28 and TRBJ1-5; D possibly corresponds to TRBD1 (6 bases). CDR1 and CDR2 (germline): MDHEN, SYDVKM. V gave up 6 bases and J gave up 2 bases, with 14 bases separating them. The length of the CDR3 is 15 residues. The CDR3 loop reads CASSLPSGGNQPQHF. CDR3 in DNA: TGTGCCAGCAGCTTACCTTCAGGGGGCAATCAGCCCCAGCATTTT.

This clone appeared a few times. The V and J genes are TRBV4-2 and TRBJ2-7; 11 bases line up with TRBD2. The CDR3 runs 16 residues. V dropped 3 bases and J dropped 6; count of bases not matched to a gene: 10. The germline V gene has CDR1 LGHNA and CDR2 YNFKEQ. This chain's CDR3 is CASSQGLSGGVSEQYF. The CDR3 coding sequence is TGTGCCAGCAGCCAGGGCCTTAGCGGGGGGGTGTCCGAGCAGTACTTC.

This clone was recorded once. This chain uses TRBV10-1 with TRBJ2-7; TRBD2 is a possible D gene (6 bases). Germline V CDR1 and CDR2: WNHNN, SYGVQD (reference sequence). The CDR3 is made up of 12 amino acids. Trimming took off 9 bases at V and 12 bases at J, with 21 bases between the two ends. CDR3 residues: CARRGLTLIWYF. The CDR3 DNA follows: TGCGCCAGAAGGGGACTGACCTTGATTTGGTACTTC.